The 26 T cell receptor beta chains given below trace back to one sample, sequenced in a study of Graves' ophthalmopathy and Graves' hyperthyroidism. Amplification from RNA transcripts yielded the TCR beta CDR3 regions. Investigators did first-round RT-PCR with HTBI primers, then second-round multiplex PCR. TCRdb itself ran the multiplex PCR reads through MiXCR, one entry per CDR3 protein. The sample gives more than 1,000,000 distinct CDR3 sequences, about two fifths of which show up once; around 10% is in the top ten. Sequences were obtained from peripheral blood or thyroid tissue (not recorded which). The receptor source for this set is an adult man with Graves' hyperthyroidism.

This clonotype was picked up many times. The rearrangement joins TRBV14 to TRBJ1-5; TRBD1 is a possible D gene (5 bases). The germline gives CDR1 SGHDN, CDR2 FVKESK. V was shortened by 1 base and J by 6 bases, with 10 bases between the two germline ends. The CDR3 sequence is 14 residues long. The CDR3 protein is CASSQVAGCQPQHF. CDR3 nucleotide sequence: TGTGCCAGCAGCCAAGTAGCAGGGTGTCAGCCCCAGCATTTT. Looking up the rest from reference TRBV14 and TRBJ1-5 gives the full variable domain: EAGVTQFPSHSVIEKGQTVTLRCDPISGHDNLYWYRRVMGKEIKFLLHFVKESKQDESGMPNNRFLAERTGGTYSTLKVQPAELEDSGVYFCASSQVAGCQPQHFGDGTRLSIL.

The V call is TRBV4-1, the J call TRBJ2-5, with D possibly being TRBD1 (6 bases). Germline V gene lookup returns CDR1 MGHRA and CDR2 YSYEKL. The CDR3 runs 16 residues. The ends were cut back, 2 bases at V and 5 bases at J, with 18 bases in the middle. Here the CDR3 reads CASSQQTGHTAETQYF. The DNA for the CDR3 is TGCGCCAGCAGCCAACAGACAGGCCACACCGCCGAGACCCAGTACTTC.

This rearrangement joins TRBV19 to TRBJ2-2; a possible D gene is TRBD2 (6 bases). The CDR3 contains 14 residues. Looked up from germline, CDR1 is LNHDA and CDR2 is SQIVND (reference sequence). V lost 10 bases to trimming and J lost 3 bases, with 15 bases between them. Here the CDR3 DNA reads TGTGCCACCTGGAGGGACCCCTACACCGGGGAGCTGTTTTTT. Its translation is CATWRDPYTGELFF.

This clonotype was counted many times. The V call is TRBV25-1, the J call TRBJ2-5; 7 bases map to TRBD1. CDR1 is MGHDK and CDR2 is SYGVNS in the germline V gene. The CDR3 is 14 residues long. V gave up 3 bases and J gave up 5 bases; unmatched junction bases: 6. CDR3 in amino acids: CASSDQGVGETQYF. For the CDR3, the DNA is TGTGCCAGCAGTGATCAGGGGGTGGGGGAGACCCAGTACTTC. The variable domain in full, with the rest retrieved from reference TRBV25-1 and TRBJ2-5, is EADIYQTPRYLVIGTGKKITLECSQTMGHDKMYWYQQDPGMELHLIHYSYGVNSTEKGDLSSESTVSRIRTEHFPLTLESARPSHTSQYLCASSDQGVGETQYFGPGTRLLVL.

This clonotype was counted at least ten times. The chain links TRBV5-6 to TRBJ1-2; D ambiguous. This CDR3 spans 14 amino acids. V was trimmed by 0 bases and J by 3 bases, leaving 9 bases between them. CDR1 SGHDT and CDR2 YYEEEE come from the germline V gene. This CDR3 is CASSLGRNHYGYTF. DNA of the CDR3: TGTGCCAGCAGCTTGGGCAGGAACCACTATGGCTACACCTTC. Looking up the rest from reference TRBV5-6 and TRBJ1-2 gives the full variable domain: DAGVTQSPTHLIKTRGQQVTLRCSPKSGHDTVSWYQQALGQGPQFIFQYYEEEERQRGNFPDRFSGHQFPNYSSELNVNALLLGDSALYLCASSLGRNHYGYTFGSGTRLTVV.

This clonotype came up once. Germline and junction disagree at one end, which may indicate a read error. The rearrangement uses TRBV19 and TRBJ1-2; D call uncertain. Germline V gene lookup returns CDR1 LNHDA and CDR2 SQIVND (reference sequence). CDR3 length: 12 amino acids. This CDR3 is CASSQDPYGHTF. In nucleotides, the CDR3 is TGTGCCAGCAGCCAAGATCCCTATGGCCACACCTTC.

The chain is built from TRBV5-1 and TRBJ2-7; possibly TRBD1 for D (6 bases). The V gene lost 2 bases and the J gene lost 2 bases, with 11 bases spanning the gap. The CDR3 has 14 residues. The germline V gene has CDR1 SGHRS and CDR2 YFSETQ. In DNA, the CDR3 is TGCGCCAGCAGCTTATTCCAGGGGCCCTACGAGCAGTACTTC. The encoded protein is CASSLFQGPYEQYF.

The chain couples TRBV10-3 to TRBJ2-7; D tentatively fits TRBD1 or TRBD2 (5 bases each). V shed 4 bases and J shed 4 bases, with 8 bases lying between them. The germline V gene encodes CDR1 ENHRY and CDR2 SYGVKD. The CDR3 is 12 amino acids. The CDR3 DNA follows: TGTGCCATCAGTGTGTGGGGGTACGAGCAGTACTTC. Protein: CAISVWGYEQYF.

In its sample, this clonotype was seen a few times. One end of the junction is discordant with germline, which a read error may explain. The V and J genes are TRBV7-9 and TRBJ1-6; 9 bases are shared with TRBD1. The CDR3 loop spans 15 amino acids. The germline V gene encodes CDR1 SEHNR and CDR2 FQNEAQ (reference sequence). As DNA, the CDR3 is TGTGCCAGCAGCCCCCAGGGACAGGGCGTTTCACCCCCCCACTTT. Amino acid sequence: CASSPQGQGVSPPHF. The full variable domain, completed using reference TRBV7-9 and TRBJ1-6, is DTGVSQNPRHKITKRGQNVTFRCDPISEHNRLYWYRQTLGQGPEFLTYFQNEAQLEKSRLLSDRFSAERPKGSFSTLEIQRTEQGDSAMYLCASSPQGQGVSPPHFGNGTRLTVT.

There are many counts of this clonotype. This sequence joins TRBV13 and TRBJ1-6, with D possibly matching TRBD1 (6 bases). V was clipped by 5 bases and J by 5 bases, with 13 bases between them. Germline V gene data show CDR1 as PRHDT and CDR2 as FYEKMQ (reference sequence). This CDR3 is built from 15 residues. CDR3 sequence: CASSPQQGDNSPLHF. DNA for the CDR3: TGTGCCAGCAGCCCCCAACAGGGTGATAATTCACCCCTCCACTTT. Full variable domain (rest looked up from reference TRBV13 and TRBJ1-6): AAGVIQSPRHLIKEKRETATLKCYPIPRHDTVYWYQQGPGQDPQFLISFYEKMQSDKGSIPDRFSAQQFSDYHSELNMSSLELGDSALYFCASSPQQGDNSPLHFGNGTRLTVT.

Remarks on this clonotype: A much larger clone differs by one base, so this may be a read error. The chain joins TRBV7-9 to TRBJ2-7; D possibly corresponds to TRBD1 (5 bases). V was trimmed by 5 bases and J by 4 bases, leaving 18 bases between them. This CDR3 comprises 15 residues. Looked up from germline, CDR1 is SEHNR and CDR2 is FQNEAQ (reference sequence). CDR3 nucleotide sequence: TGTGCCAGCAGCCCCGTTCCCAGGGCCTCTTACGAGCAGTACTTC. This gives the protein CASSPVPRASYEQYF.

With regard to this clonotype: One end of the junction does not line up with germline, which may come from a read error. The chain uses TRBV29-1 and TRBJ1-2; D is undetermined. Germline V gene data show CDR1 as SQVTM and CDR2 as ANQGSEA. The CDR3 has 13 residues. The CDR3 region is CRVDVDGESGYTF. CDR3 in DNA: TGCAGAGTTGACGTAGACGGTGAGAGTGGCTACACCTTC.

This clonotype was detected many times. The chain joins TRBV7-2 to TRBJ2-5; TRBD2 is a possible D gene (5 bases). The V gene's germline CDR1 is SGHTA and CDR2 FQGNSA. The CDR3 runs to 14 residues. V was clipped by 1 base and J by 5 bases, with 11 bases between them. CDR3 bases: TGTGCCAGCAGCTTAGGTCCTAGCAGTGAGACCCAGTACTTC. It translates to CASSLGPSSETQYF.

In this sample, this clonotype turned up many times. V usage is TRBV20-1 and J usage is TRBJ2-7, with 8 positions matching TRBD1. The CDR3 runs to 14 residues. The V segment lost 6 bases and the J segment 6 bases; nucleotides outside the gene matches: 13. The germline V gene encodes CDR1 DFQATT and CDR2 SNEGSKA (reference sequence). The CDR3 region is CSAEPPTGDGEQYF. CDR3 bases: TGCAGTGCCGAACCCCCGACAGGGGACGGCGAGCAGTACTTC.

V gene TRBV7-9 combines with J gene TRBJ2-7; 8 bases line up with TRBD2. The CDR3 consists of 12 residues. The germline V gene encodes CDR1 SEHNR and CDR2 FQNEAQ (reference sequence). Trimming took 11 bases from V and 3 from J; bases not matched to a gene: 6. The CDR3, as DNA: TGTGCCGGCCAAGGGACTAGCTACGAGCAGTACTTC. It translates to CAGQGTSYEQYF.

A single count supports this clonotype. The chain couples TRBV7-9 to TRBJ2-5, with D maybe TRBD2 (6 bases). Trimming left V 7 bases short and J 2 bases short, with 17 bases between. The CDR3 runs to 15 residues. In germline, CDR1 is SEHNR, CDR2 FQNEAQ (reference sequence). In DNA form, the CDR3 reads TGTGCCAGCATGGACGCCGGGGGAGAGCAAGAGACCCAGTACTTC. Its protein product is CASMDAGGEQETQYF.

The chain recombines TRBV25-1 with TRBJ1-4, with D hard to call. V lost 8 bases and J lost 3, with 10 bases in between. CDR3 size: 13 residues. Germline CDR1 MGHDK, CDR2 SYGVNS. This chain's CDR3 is CASVGAPNEKLFF. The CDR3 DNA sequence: TGTGCCAGCGTGGGCGCCCCTAATGAAAAACTGTTTTTT. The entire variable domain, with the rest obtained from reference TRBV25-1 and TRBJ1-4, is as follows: EADIYQTPRYLVIGTGKKITLECSQTMGHDKMYWYQQDPGMELHLIHYSYGVNSTEKGDLSSESTVSRIRTEHFPLTLESARPSHTSQYLCASVGAPNEKLFFGSGTQLSVL.

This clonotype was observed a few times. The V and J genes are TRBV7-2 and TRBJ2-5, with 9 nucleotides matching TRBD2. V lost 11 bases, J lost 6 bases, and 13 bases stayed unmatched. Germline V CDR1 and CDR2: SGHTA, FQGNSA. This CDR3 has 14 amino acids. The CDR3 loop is CALWLVAGEQTQYF. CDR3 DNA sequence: TGTGCCCTTTGGTTGGTAGCGGGAGAACAGACCCAGTACTTC.

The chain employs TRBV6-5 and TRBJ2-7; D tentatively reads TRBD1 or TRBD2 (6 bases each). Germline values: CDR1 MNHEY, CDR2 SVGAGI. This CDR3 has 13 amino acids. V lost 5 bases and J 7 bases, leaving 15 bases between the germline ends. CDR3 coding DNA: TGTGCCAGCAGTCAATGGGGGGCCGGTGAGCAGTACTTC. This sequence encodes CASSQWGAGEQYF.

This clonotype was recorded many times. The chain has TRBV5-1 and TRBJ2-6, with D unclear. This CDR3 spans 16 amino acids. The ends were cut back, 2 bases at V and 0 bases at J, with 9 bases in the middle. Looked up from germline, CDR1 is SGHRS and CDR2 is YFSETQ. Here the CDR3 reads CASSLMQSSGANVLTF. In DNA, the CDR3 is TGCGCCAGCAGCTTAATGCAGAGCTCTGGGGCCAACGTCCTGACTTTC.

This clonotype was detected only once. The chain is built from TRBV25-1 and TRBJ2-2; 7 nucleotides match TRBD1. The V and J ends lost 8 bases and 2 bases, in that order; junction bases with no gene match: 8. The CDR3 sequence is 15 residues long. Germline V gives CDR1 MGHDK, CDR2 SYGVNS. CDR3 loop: CASGRTGGNTGELFF. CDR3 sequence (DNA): TGTGCCAGCGGCCGGACAGGCGGAAACACCGGGGAGCTGTTTTTT.

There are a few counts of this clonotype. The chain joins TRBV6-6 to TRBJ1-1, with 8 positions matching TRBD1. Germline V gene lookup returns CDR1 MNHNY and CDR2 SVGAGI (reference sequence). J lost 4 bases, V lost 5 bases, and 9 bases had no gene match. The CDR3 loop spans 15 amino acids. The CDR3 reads CASSGADREGTEAFF. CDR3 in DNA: TGTGCCAGCAGTGGGGCGGACAGGGAGGGCACTGAAGCTTTCTTT.

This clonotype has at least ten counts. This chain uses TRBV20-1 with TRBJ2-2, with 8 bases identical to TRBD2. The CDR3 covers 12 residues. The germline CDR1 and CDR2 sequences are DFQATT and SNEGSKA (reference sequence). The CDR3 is CSGTGGAGELFF. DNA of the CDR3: TGCAGCGGCACGGGGGGGGCCGGGGAGCTGTTTTTT.

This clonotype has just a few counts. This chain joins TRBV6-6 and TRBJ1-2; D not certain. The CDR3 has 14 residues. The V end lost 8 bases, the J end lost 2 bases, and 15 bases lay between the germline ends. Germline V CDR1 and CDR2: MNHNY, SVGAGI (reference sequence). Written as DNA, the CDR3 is TGTGCCAGCTCGAACGGCCCAGGCAACTATGGCTACACCTTC. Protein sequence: CASSNGPGNYGYTF.

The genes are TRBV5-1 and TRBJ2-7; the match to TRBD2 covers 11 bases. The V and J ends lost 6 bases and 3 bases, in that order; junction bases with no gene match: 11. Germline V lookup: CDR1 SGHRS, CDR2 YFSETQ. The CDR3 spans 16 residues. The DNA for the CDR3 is TGCGCCAGCACTTCTACCGGGACTAGCGGTAACTACGAGCAGTACTTC. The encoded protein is CASTSTGTSGNYEQYF.

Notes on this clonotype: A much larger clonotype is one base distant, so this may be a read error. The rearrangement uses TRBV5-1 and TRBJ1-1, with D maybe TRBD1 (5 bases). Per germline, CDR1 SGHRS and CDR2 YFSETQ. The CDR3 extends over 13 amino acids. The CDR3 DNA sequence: TGCGCCAGCAGCCCCGGGGCCTACACTGAAGCTCTCTTT. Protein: CASSPGAYTEALF.